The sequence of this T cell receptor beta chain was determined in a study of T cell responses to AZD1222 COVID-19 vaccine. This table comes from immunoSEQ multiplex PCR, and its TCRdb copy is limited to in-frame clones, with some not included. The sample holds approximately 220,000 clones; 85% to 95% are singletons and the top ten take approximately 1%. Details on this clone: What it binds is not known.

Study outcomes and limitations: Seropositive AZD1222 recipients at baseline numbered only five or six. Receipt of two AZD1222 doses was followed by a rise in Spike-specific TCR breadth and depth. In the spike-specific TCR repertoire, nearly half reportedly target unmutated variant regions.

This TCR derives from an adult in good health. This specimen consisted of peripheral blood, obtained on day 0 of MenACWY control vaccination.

CDR3 region: CSVGGRATSYGYTF. The CDR3 DNA reads as TGCAGCGTTGGAGGGAGGGCTACCTCTTATGGCTACACCTTC. J is TRBJ1-2 and V is TRBV29-1; D gene uncertain. The CDR3 contains 14 residues. CDR1 SQVTM and CDR2 ANQGSEA come from the germline V gene. Trimming removed 4 bases at V and 5 bases at J, with 17 bases between.